This T cell receptor beta chain comes out of a study of blood T cell repertoires in COVID-19. Profiling relied on immunoSEQ multiplex PCR, and the TCRdb table lists in-frame clones only, not all of them. The data show around 400,000 clones, more than 85% seen once. CDR1 LNHNV and CDR2 YYDKDF come from the germline V gene (reference sequence). The CDR3 runs 14 residues. Between the trimmed V and J ends, which lost 0 bases and 17 bases, there was a span of 19 bases. The sequence was collected from a woman in her 40s who had been exposed to COVID-19. The sequenced material came from PBMCs or T cells enriched from blood (not recorded which). The rearrangement joins TRBV15 to TRBJ1-4, with a weak D call TRBD1 (5 bases). The CDR3 nucleotides are TGTGCCACCAGCAGAGATTTCAGGGCGGCTCGGGTCTTTTTT. Translating gives CATSRDFRAARVFF.